The 5 T cell receptor beta chains below all came from one sample that was sequenced in a study of T cell responses to AZD1222 COVID-19 vaccine. Libraries were prepared by immunoSEQ multiplex PCR; TCRdb keeps only in-frame clonotypes and omits some of them. The table shows fewer than 110,000 clones, with around nine tenths occurring only once. The material was peripheral blood, obtained on day 0 of AZD1222 vaccination. The receptor source for this set is an adult in good health.

The chain links TRBV4-3 to TRBJ1-3; 9 nucleotides align to TRBD1. This CDR3 is built from 15 residues. In germline, CDR1 is LGHNA, CDR2 YSLEER. V shed 4 bases, J shed 4 bases, and the junction held 5 bases outside the gene matches. The CDR3 nucleotides read TGCGCCAGCAGCCTAGGACAGGGGTCAGGAAACACCATATATTTT. Protein sequence: CASSLGQGSGNTIYF.

V is TRBV6-5 and J is TRBJ1-2; the D gene is possibly TRBD1 (6 bases). The V and J ends lost 6 bases and 6 bases respectively, with 11 bases between them. Germline loops: CDR1 MNHEY, CDR2 SVGAGI. This CDR3 region has 12 residues. The CDR3: CASRGQRHGYTF. The CDR3 region has the DNA TGTGCCAGCAGGGGACAACGGCATGGCTACACCTTC.

The V call is TRBV7-2, the J call TRBJ2-2; 9 nucleotides match TRBD1. The CDR3 consists of 15 residues. The V gene's germline CDR1 is SGHTA and CDR2 FQGNSA. V gave up 6 bases and J gave up 5 bases; unmatched junction bases: 7. The CDR3: CASRLDRGSTGELFF. In DNA form, the CDR3 reads TGTGCCAGCAGGTTGGACAGGGGATCAACCGGGGAGCTGTTTTTT.

The chain links TRBV11-2 to TRBJ2-7; TRBD1 agrees at 8 bases. Germline V CDR1 and CDR2: SGHAT, FQNNGV. There are 15 residues in the CDR3. V dropped 5 bases and J dropped 2; count of bases not matched to a gene: 8. The CDR3 DNA follows: TGTGCCAGCAGCGAAACGACAGGGGTACCCTACGAGCAGTACTTC. Encoded protein: CASSETTGVPYEQYF.

This clone appeared once. The chain recombines TRBV7-2 with TRBJ1-2; 7 nucleotides line up with TRBD1. V lost 5 bases to trimming and J lost 11 bases; unmatched junction nucleotides: 14. Germline V gives CDR1 SGHTA, CDR2 FQGNSA. The CDR3 totals 14 residues. DNA for the CDR3: TGTGCCAGCAGCCCGGCGACCGGGACAGCATGGTACACCTTC. Protein: CASSPATGTAWYTF.